Detailed here is one TCR beta chain. Per the authors' pipeline: Nucleated cell number was recorded as an estimate derived from reference gene primer amplification. Libraries were prepared by immunoSEQ multiplex PCR; TCRdb keeps only in-frame clonotypes and omits some of them. V and J calls and clone size are copied from that table; D and trimming were computed from the DNA. The repertoire consists of some 260,000 clones, with about 79% occurring once and the leading ten covering roughly 9.8%. This sample was included in a study of blood T cell repertoires in COVID-19. At the level of the study: COVID-19 samples collected from the United States, Italy and Spain covered acute and convalescent phases. Nucleic acid was either cDNA or gDNA, and it came from T cells, B-cell-depleted T cells, or PBMCs.

CDR3 size: 16 residues. Germline-derived CDR1 and CDR2 are KGHDR and SFDVKD. After removal of 4 bases from V and 4 bases from J, the junction contained 9 bases not matched to a gene. What was sequenced was peripheral blood. The V call is TRBV24-1, the J call TRBJ2-1; the match to TRBD2 covers 7 bases. This receptor was obtained from an older man with acute or convalescent COVID-19. DNA for the CDR3: TGTGCCACCAGTGAACACAGCGGGGTGCAGTACAATGAGCAGTTCTTC. Protein: CATSEHSGVQYNEQFF.